These 22 T cell receptor beta chains came from one sample sequenced in a study of blood T cell repertoires in COVID-19. Produced via immunoSEQ multiplex PCR; TCRdb's table is partial and in-frame only. Among approximately 220,000 clones listed, approximately 85% were seen once. Sequencing was performed on peripheral blood. The receptors originated from a woman in her 70s with acute or convalescent COVID-19.

The chain links TRBV2 to TRBJ2-5; perhaps TRBD1 as D (7 bases). Trimming cost V 6 bases and J 5 bases, with 16 bases left between them. Germline CDR1 is SNHLY and CDR2 is FYNNEI. There are 14 residues in the CDR3. The CDR3 is CASSDDRDWETQYF. The CDR3 coding sequence is TGTGCCAGCAGCGACGACAGGGACTGGGAGACCCAGTACTTC.

This clone was seen more than once but under ten times. This sequence joins TRBV4-3 and TRBJ2-7; 10 nucleotides agree with TRBD2. There are 19 residues in the CDR3. Germline CDR1 is LGHNA and CDR2 is YSLEER. J lost 4 bases, V lost 0 bases, and 15 bases had no gene match. The CDR3 DNA reads as TGCGCCAGCAGCCAAGAAGGAGGGTTAGCGGGGGGAAAACTTTACGAGCAGTACTTC. Translating gives CASSQEGGLAGGKLYEQYF.

This clone appeared a few times. The same CDR3 can be traced to other DNA sequences in this sample. This chain uses TRBV15 with TRBJ1-2; D is ambiguous. Trimming cost V 0 bases and J 1 base, with 3 bases left between them. Germline CDR1 LNHNV, CDR2 YYDKDF (reference sequence). The CDR3 is made up of 13 amino acids. For the CDR3, the DNA is TGTGCCACCAGCAGAGATCGTAACTATGGCTACACCTTC. It is translated as CATSRDRNYGYTF. The whole variable domain, remainder taken from reference TRBV15 and TRBJ1-2, is DAMVIQNPRYQVTQFGKPVTLSCSQTLNHNVMYWYQQKSSQAPKLLFHYYDKDFNNEADTPDNFQSRRPNTSFCFLDIRSPGLGDTAMYLCATSRDRNYGYTFGSGTRLTVV.

This chain uses TRBV5-1 with TRBJ1-1, with TRBD1 matching over 9 bases. The trim removed 0 bases at V and 1 base at J, leaving 7 bases unmatched. CDR3 length: 17 residues. CDR1 and CDR2 (germline): SGHRS, YFSETQ. The CDR3 sequence: CASSLAPPGQGNTEAFF. Written as DNA, the CDR3 is TGCGCCAGCAGCTTGGCGCCCCCGGGACAGGGGAACACTGAAGCTTTCTTT.

The V and J genes are TRBV18 and TRBJ1-5; tentatively, D is TRBD1 (6 bases). Germline V gene sequence: CDR1 KGHSH, CDR2 LQKENI. Trimming took off 2 bases at V and 9 bases at J, with 11 bases between the two ends. This CDR3 comprises 13 residues. CDR3 sequence (DNA): TGTGCCAGCTCACCAGAAGGGACAACGCCCCAGCATTTT. Its protein product is CASSPEGTTPQHF.

The rearrangement links TRBV5-1 to TRBJ2-2, with TRBD1 identical over 9 bases. This CDR3 has 15 amino acids. Germline values: CDR1 SGHRS, CDR2 YFSETQ. Germline trimming cut 5 bases from V and 4 bases from J; bases unmatched to any gene: 6. CDR3 bases: TGCGCCAGCAGGGAGGGACAGGGTCGCACCGGGGAGCTGTTTTTT. As protein: CASREGQGRTGELFF.

Written as DNA, the CDR3 is TGCGCCAGCAGCTTTCAGGGATTTAGCACAGATACGCAGTATTTT. Its protein product is CASSFQGFSTDTQYF. The gene calls are TRBV5-1 and TRBJ2-3; D might be TRBD1 (5 bases). The CDR3 consists of 15 residues. The germline V and J ends were trimmed by 2 bases and 0 bases, with 10 bases remaining between them. Per germline, CDR1 SGHRS and CDR2 YFSETQ.

The rearrangement links TRBV5-6 to TRBJ2-7, with D perhaps TRBD2 (5 bases). Germline values: CDR1 SGHDT, CDR2 YYEEEE. The CDR3 is 16 residues long. V lost 0 bases, J lost 0 bases, and 13 bases lay in between. The CDR3 spells CASSLALTRGSYEQYF. The CDR3 DNA reads as TGTGCCAGCAGCTTGGCCTTGACACGGGGCTCCTACGAGCAGTACTTC. Looking up the rest from reference TRBV5-6 and TRBJ2-7 gives the full variable domain: DAGVTQSPTHLIKTRGQQVTLRCSPKSGHDTVSWYQQALGQGPQFIFQYYEEEERQRGNFPDRFSGHQFPNYSSELNVNALLLGDSALYLCASSLALTRGSYEQYFGPGTRLTVT.

The chain carries TRBV4-3 and TRBJ1-1; the D gene is possibly TRBD1 (6 bases). V shed 0 bases and J shed 8 bases, with 13 bases lying between them. Per the germline V gene, CDR1 is LGHNA and CDR2 is YSLEER. The CDR3 is 14 amino acids. CDR3 in amino acids: CASSQEWGQGEAFF. The CDR3 nucleotides read TGCGCCAGCAGCCAAGAGTGGGGCCAGGGGGAAGCTTTCTTT.

The V gene is TRBV5-1, the J gene TRBJ2-7; D perhaps matches TRBD1 (6 bases). V dropped 4 bases and J dropped 3 bases, with 20 bases sitting between them. Germline V CDR1 and CDR2: SGHRS, YFSETQ. The CDR3 spans 16 residues. The CDR3 loop reads CASSPLGTKGDYEQYF. CDR3 in DNA: TGCGCCAGCAGCCCCTTAGGGACAAAGGGAGACTACGAGCAGTACTTC.

The gene calls are TRBV7-2 and TRBJ1-1; D may be TRBD1 (5 bases). CDR3 length: 16 amino acids. Germline V CDR1 and CDR2: SGHTA, FQGNSA. V was cut by 1 base and J by 6 bases, with 18 bases left in between. In nucleotides, the CDR3 is TGTGCCAGCAGCTTAGAGGGACTATCTCTTGGTGCTGAAGCTTTCTTT. It specifies CASSLEGLSLGAEAFF.

In this sample, this clone turned up a few times. The same CDR3 is also encoded by other DNA sequences in this sample. The chain joins TRBV3-1 (or the pseudogene TRBV3-2) to TRBJ2-7, with no clear D. The CDR3 consists of 12 residues. CDR1 and CDR2 (germline): LGHDT, YNNKEL (reference sequence). V dropped 1 base and J dropped 3 bases, with 4 bases sitting between them. The CDR3 here is CASSQGLYEQYF. CDR3 sequence (DNA): TGTGCCAGCAGCCAAGGGCTCTACGAGCAGTACTTC.

This sequence joins TRBV6-2 or TRBV6-3 and TRBJ1-1; D unresolved. V lost 6 bases and J 4 bases, leaving 12 bases between the germline ends. The CDR3 is made up of 13 amino acids. The germline CDR1 and CDR2 sequences are MNHEY and SVGEGT. CDR3 sequence reads: CASSPGSGTEAFF. In DNA, the CDR3 is TGTGCCAGCAGCCCCGGGTCGGGCACTGAAGCTTTCTTT.

The genes are TRBV18 and TRBJ1-2; weak D call: TRBD1 (6 bases). Germline V lookup: CDR1 KGHSH, CDR2 LQKENI. V lost 3 bases to trimming and J lost 1 base, with 15 bases between them. The CDR3 has 16 amino acids. CDR3 loop: CASSPNPGQVNYGYTF. The CDR3 DNA sequence: TGTGCCAGCTCACCGAACCCGGGACAAGTTAACTATGGCTACACCTTC.

This clone has just one count. The chain recombines TRBV3-1 (or the pseudogene TRBV3-2) with TRBJ1-4; TRBD1 is a possible D gene (5 bases). The CDR3 has 14 residues. V lost 6 bases and J lost 6, with 14 bases in between. Germline CDR1 reads LGHDT; CDR2 reads YNNKEL (reference sequence). CDR3 sequence: CASSLGGGDEKLFF. DNA for the CDR3: TGTGCCAGCAGTCTCGGGGGAGGGGATGAAAAACTGTTTTTT.

A word on this clone: Other DNA sequences of this sample code for an identical CDR3. The chain links TRBV7-2 to TRBJ1-3; D is ambiguous. Germline V gene data show CDR1 as SGHTA and CDR2 as FQGNSA. This CDR3 has 15 residues. The germline V and J ends were trimmed by 1 base and 0 bases, with 7 bases remaining between them. CDR3 sequence: CASSLGPGSGNTIYF. The CDR3 DNA reads as TGTGCCAGCAGCTTAGGCCCGGGCTCTGGAAACACCATATATTTT. Combining the CDR3 with reference TRBV7-2 and TRBJ1-3 gives the whole variable domain GAGVSQSPSNKVTEKGKDVELRCDPISGHTALYWYRQSLGQGLEFLIYFQGNSAPDKSGLPSDRFSAERTGGSVSTLTIQRTQQEDSAVYLCASSLGPGSGNTIYFGEGSWLTVV.

As DNA, the CDR3 is TGTGCCAGCAGACCCGGGGGGGTCTTCAATCAGCCCCAGCATTTT. It codes for CASRPGGVFNQPQHF. The rearrangement joins TRBV3-1 (or the pseudogene TRBV3-2) to TRBJ1-5; TRBD1 is a possible D gene (5 bases). This CDR3 comprises 15 residues. Germline CDR1 is LGHDT and CDR2 is YNNKEL (reference sequence). The V gene lost 6 bases and the J gene lost 3 bases, with 15 bases spanning the gap.

This clone was detected a few times. The chain uses TRBV5-1 and TRBJ1-3; weak D call: TRBD1 (5 bases). The CDR3 has 17 amino acids. From germline, CDR1 is SGHRS and CDR2 YFSETQ. The V end was cut by 2 bases, the J end by 0 bases, with 15 bases between. CDR3 coding DNA: TGCGCCAGCAGCTTTTTGGCCTCGACAGCCTCTGGAAACACCATATATTTT. This gives the protein CASSFLASTASGNTIYF.

CDR3 nucleotides: TGTGCCTGGAGTTTCCAGGGGTGGACCTACGAGCAGTACTTC. It is translated as CAWSFQGWTYEQYF. This sequence joins TRBV30 and TRBJ2-7, with D possibly matching TRBD1 (6 bases). CDR1 is GTSNPN and CDR2 is SVGIG in the germline V gene (reference sequence). CDR3 length: 14 amino acids. V lost 2 bases and J lost 2, with 13 bases in between.

The chain joins TRBV5-1 to TRBJ2-5, with TRBD1 as a possible D gene (8 bases). Germline loops: CDR1 SGHRS, CDR2 YFSETQ. The V end lost 0 bases, the J end lost 4 bases, and 13 bases lay between the germline ends. The CDR3 spans 15 residues. CDR3 coding DNA: TGCGCCAGCAGCTTGGCGGACAGGGAGGGAGAGACCCAGTACTTC. This sequence encodes CASSLADREGETQYF.

Only a few counts were recorded for this clone. The chain couples TRBV6-5 to TRBJ1-3; 10 bases are a match to TRBD1. The germline CDR1 and CDR2 sequences are MNHEY and SVGAGI. V shed 8 bases and J 4 bases; nucleotides not matched to a gene: 8. CDR3 length equals 15 residues. DNA of the CDR3: TGTGCCAGCCAACGACAGGGGGCAAAAGGAAACACCATATATTTT. It specifies CASQRQGAKGNTIYF.

The rearrangement joins TRBV24-1 to TRBJ2-3; weak D call: TRBD2 (6 bases). V lost 1 base to trimming and J lost 3 bases, with 7 bases between them. CDR1 and CDR2 from the germline V gene are KGHDR and SFDVKD. The length of the CDR3 is 14 residues. The CDR3 region is CATSDFSGTDTQYF. The CDR3 nucleotides read TGTGCCACCAGTGATTTTAGCGGAACAGATACGCAGTATTTT.